A selection of T cell receptor beta chains follows, all from one sample in a study of T cells in localized non-small cell lung cancer. TCRdb's table, derived via immunoSEQ multiplex PCR, lists solely in-frame clones and lacks some. Here the sample spans about 33,000 clones, around 90% being singletons. Sequences were derived from peripheral blood mononuclear cells, sampled before any cancer treatment. The receptors derive from a man aged 40 to 70 with stage III lung adenocarcinoma. Each CDR3 is given with its conserved first and last residue. A D gene is named only where the DNA matches it firmly. A row's size may be missing; if present it is once, few, many or a size class.

>TRBJ1-2|TRBV7-2|few|14|.
CASSLERVDYGYTF
TGTGCCAGCAGCTTAGAAAGGGTGGACTATGGCTACACCTTC
>TRBJ1-2|TRBV7-8|.|15|.
CASSPARGNSIPGTF
TGTGCCAGCAGCCCCGCTCGAGGAAATAGTATCCCGGGTACCTTC
>TRBJ1-5|TRBV30|.|13|TRBD1
CAWGDRVDQPQHF
TGTGCCTGGGGTGACAGGGTCGATCAGCCCCAGCATTTT
>TRBJ2-7|TRBV2|.|14|TRBD1
CASSPTGLPYEQYF
TGTGCCAGCAGTCCGACAGGGTTACCCTACGAGCAGTACTTC
>TRBJ2-3|TRBV5-1|.|16|TRBD2
CASSHSSGGAIDTQYF
TGCGCCAGCAGCCACTCTAGCGGGGGGGCTATAGATACGCAGTATTTT
>TRBJ2-7|TRBV7-3|.|15|TRBD1
CASSLSRDRLGEQYF
TGTGCCAGCAGCTTAAGTAGGGACAGATTGGGCGAGCAGTACTTC
>TRBJ2-1|TRBV27|.|14|TRBD2
CASGSSGGTNEQFF
TGTGCCAGCGGATCTAGCGGGGGTACGAATGAGCAGTTCTTC
>TRBJ1-1|TRBV19|few|12|.
CASSTVGTEAFF
TGTGCCAGTAGTACGGTAGGCACTGAAGCTTTCTTT
>TRBJ2-7|TRBV29-1|.|12|TRBD2
CSFRGGTYEQYF
TGCAGCTTTCGCGGGGGGACCTACGAGCAGTACTTC
>TRBJ2-1|TRBV9|.|16|TRBD1
CASSVSLSDRGNEQFF
TGTGCCAGCAGCGTGAGCCTCAGCGACAGGGGCAATGAGCAGTTCTTC
>TRBJ1-2|TRBV7-2|.|14|.
CASSLSTGLWGYTF
TGTGCCAGCAGCCTAAGCACAGGGTTATGGGGCTACACCTTC
>TRBJ2-5|TRBV7-2|.|14|TRBD1
CASSLRTGAGAQYF
TGTGCCAGCAGCTTACGAACAGGGGCCGGGGCCCAGTACTTC
>TRBJ2-3|TRBV2|few|16|TRBD2
CASRLLSGGAADTQYF
TGTGCCAGCAGGCTACTGAGCGGGGGGGCCGCGGATACGCAGTATTTT
>TRBJ2-3|TRBV10-1|.|15|TRBD2
CASSESAGGADTQYF
TGCGCCAGCAGTGAGTCTGCGGGGGGGGCAGATACGCAGTATTTT
>TRBJ2-5|TRBV14|.|13|.
CASSQRGRETQYF
TGTGCCAGCAGCCAACGGGGGAGAGAGACCCAGTACTTC
>TRBJ1-4|TRBV5-4|.|12|TRBD1
CASSPPGGKLFF
TGTGCCAGCAGCCCTCCAGGGGGAAAACTGTTTTTT
>TRBJ2-1|TRBV11-2|.|16|.
CASSLGARGSLNEQFF
TGTGCCAGCAGCTTAGGGGCGCGGGGAAGCCTCAATGAGCAGTTCTTC
>TRBJ1-3|TRBV9|.|16|TRBD1
CASSVGQFHSGNTIYF
TGTGCCAGCAGCGTGGGACAGTTCCACTCTGGAAACACCATATATTTT
>TRBJ1-2|TRBV7-8|.|14|.
CASSLLLANYGYTF
TGTGCCAGCAGCCTGCTCTTGGCTAACTATGGCTACACCTTC
>TRBJ2-2|TRBV27|.|13|.
CASSAPNTGELFF
TGTGCCAGCAGTGCTCCGAACACCGGGGAGCTGTTTTTT
>TRBJ2-3|TRBV6-1|.|14|.
CASRGGPSTDTQYF
TGTGCCAGCAGGGGGGGACCTAGCACAGATACGCAGTATTTT
>TRBJ1-1|TRBV5-1|.|13|.
CASSWGKDTEAFF
TGCGCCAGCAGTTGGGGGAAGGACACTGAAGCTTTCTTT
>TRBJ1-4|TRBV9|.|15|.
CASSPDPLTVTRLFF
TGTGCCAGCAGCCCAGACCCTTTGACCGTAACCCGGCTGTTTTTT
>TRBJ1-1|TRBV18|.|14|.
CASSPPPMNTEAFF
TGTGCCAGCTCTCCGCCACCCATGAACACTGAAGCTTTCTTT
>TRBJ1-2|TRBV7-2|.|15|TRBD1
CASSISTGSAYGYTF
TGTGCCAGCAGCATATCGACAGGGTCGGCCTATGGCTACACCTTC
>TRBJ2-6|TRBV2|.|15|.
CASRGGFTGANVLTF
TGTGCCAGCAGGGGTGGGTTTACTGGGGCCAACGTCCTGACTTTC
>TRBJ1-1|TRBV6-6|few|13|TRBD1
CASSYSTGQEDFF
TGTGCCAGCAGTTACTCGACCGGACAGGAGGATTTCTTT
>TRBJ2-1|TRBV9|.|15|TRBD2
CASSVVGLAVHEQFF
TGTGCCAGCAGCGTAGTAGGACTAGCTGTCCATGAGCAGTTCTTC
>TRBJ1-2|TRBV14|.|15|TRBD1
CASSQRGTGANGYTF
TGTGCCAGCAGCCAACGGGGCACAGGGGCAAATGGCTACACCTTC
>TRBJ2-5|TRBV5-1|.|14|.
CASSFRGTQETQYF
TGCGCCAGCAGCTTCAGGGGAACTCAAGAGACCCAGTACTTC
>TRBJ1-4|TRBV4-1|.|15|.
CASSPRQALHEKLFF
TGCGCCAGCAGCCCGCGACAGGCCTTGCATGAAAAACTGTTTTTT
>TRBJ2-2|TRBV7-2|.|16|.
CASSARPRGGTGELFF
TGTGCCAGCAGCGCGCGACCCCGCGGCGGCACCGGGGAGCTGTTTTTT
>TRBJ1-6|TRBV2|few|13|.
CASSGQGNTPLHF
TGTGCCAGCAGTGGGCAGGGGAATACACCCCTCCACTTT
>TRBJ1-6|TRBV7-9|once|14|.
CASSIRTENSPLHF
TGTGCCAGCAGCATCCGGACGGAAAATTCACCCCTCCACTTT
>TRBJ2-1|TRBV12-2|.|14|.
CASHRLSTYNEQFF
TGTGCAAGCCACAGGCTTTCGACCTACAATGAGCAGTTCTTC
>TRBJ2-7|TRBV14|.|15|.
CASSQDLRGGYEQYF
TGTGCCAGCAGCCAAGATTTGCGGGGCGGCTACGAGCAGTACTTC
>TRBJ1-6|TRBV2|.|13|.
CASTPDRNSPLHF
TGTGCCAGCACCCCGGACAGAAATTCACCCCTCCACTTT
>TRBJ2-3|TRBV18|.|15|TRBD1
CASTRQGQGIDTQYF
TGTGCCAGCACCCGCCAGGGACAGGGGATAGATACGCAGTATTTT
>TRBJ2-2|TRBV2|.|12|.
CASSLDTGELFF
TGTGCCAGCAGTCTCGACACCGGGGAGCTGTTTTTT
>TRBJ2-2|TRBV7-2|.|15|TRBD2
CASSLLAGANGELFF
TGTGCCAGCAGCTTACTAGCGGGGGCTAACGGGGAGCTGTTTTTT
>TRBJ2-7|TRBV28|.|18|.
CASSTVGSATASRYEQYF
TGTGCCAGCAGCACGGTCGGGTCCGCTACAGCGTCTCGCTACGAGCAGTACTTC
>TRBJ2-7|TRBV11-2|.|13|TRBD2
CASSLLAVHEQYF
TGTGCCAGCAGCTTACTAGCGGTCCACGAGCAGTACTTC
>TRBJ1-1|TRBV10-3|.|15|.
CAISAVQFMNTEAFF
TGTGCCATCAGTGCAGTACAGTTCATGAACACTGAAGCTTTCTTT
>TRBJ2-7|TRBV7-2|.|12|.
CASSSVRYEQYF
TGTGCCAGCAGTTCAGTACGGTACGAGCAGTACTTC
>TRBJ2-3|TRBV9|.|16|.
CASSVVGRSRTDTQYF
TGTGCCAGCAGCGTAGTGGGCCGGTCGCGCACAGATACGCAGTATTTT
>TRBJ1-1|TRBV6-6|once|15|TRBD1
CASSYSNRGNTEAFF
TGTGCCAGCAGTTACTCGAACAGGGGAAACACTGAAGCTTTCTTT
>TRBJ1-2|TRBV2|.|14|.
CASDSSGRSRSYTF
TGTGCCAGCGATTCCTCGGGCAGGTCGCGTAGCTACACCTTC
>TRBJ2-7|TRBV6-6|.|14|.
CASSYASSGYEQYF
TGTGCCAGCAGTTACGCCTCGTCCGGGTACGAGCAGTACTTC
>TRBJ2-3|TRBV4-2|.|15|TRBD2
CASSQDYPGLATQYF
TGTGCCAGCAGCCAAGACTACCCGGGACTAGCTACGCAGTATTTT